The 13 T cell receptor beta chains below come from one sample, sequenced in a study of control samples from healthy donors and cancer patients. TCRdb's copy holds only in-frame clones and misses some; the assay was immunoSEQ multiplex PCR. Of almost 95,000 clones in the sample, over 75% were seen once. Specimen: blood. These receptors were taken from a woman aged 18-30 years in good health.

A remark on this clone: Other DNA variants within this sample encode the same CDR3. The V and J genes are TRBV5-1 and TRBJ1-1, with D unresolved. The CDR3 loop spans 13 amino acids. Trimming shortened V by 5 bases and J by 1 base, and 9 bases separated the two germline ends. CDR1 and CDR2 from the germline V gene are SGHRS and YFSETQ. CDR3 amino acids: CASRSRENTEAFF. Here the CDR3 DNA reads TGCGCCAGCAGATCTAGGGAGAACACTGAAGCTTTCTTT.

The chain has TRBV19 and TRBJ1-1; D is perhaps TRBD1 (6 bases). Germline V gives CDR1 LNHDA, CDR2 SQIVND (reference sequence). The ends were cut back, 4 bases at V and 5 bases at J, with 11 bases in the middle. This CDR3 is 13 amino acids long. CDR3 bases: TGTGCCAGTAGTAGGGGGGCGCGGACTGAAGCTTTCTTT. Its translation: CASSRGARTEAFF.

V and J are TRBV5-6 and TRBJ2-5; 8 positions match TRBD1. Germline V gives CDR1 SGHDT, CDR2 YYEEEE. J gave up 2 bases and V 2 bases, and 8 bases lay outside the gene matches. This CDR3 comprises 16 residues. CDR3 in DNA: TGTGCCAGCAGCTTATTTGGGACAGGAGAACAAGAGACCCAGTACTTC. Translating gives CASSLFGTGEQETQYF.

As to this clone: The sample holds other DNA sequences that translate to the same CDR3. The chain combines TRBV7-2 with TRBJ1-1; D gene uncertain. With 1 base removed from V and 1 base from J, the gap between germline ends came to 7 bases. The CDR3 sequence is 14 residues long. Germline-derived CDR1 and CDR2 are SGHTA and FQGNSA. CDR3 region: CASSLGPGNTEAFF. The DNA of the CDR3 is TGTGCCAGCAGCTTAGGGCCAGGGAACACTGAAGCTTTCTTT.

The chain carries TRBV11-3 and TRBJ2-5; tentative D call: TRBD1 (6 bases). V dropped 5 bases and J dropped 5 bases, with 9 bases sitting between them. Germline V lookup: CDR1 SGHNT, CDR2 YENEEA. CDR3 size: 12 residues. The CDR3 is CASSDTGETQYF. The CDR3 DNA sequence: TGTGCCAGCAGCGACACAGGGGAGACCCAGTACTTC.

This chain connects TRBV5-4 to TRBJ2-5; TRBD2 matches at 12 bases. J gave up 5 bases and V 4 bases, and 6 bases lay outside the gene matches. Germline CDR1 and CDR2: SGHNT and YYREEE (reference sequence). This CDR3 comprises 15 residues. The CDR3 sequence: CASSPRLAGEETQYF. The DNA for the CDR3 is TGTGCCAGCAGCCCGAGACTAGCGGGGGAGGAGACCCAGTACTTC. The full variable domain, its missing parts supplied by reference TRBV5-4 and TRBJ2-5, is ETGVTQSPTHLIKTRGQQVTLRCSSQSGHNTVSWYQQALGQGPQFIFQYYREEENGRGNFPPRFSGLQFPNYSSELNVNALELDDSALYLCASSPRLAGEETQYFGPGTRLLVL.

The chain is built from TRBV18 and TRBJ1-5; D uncertain. The V end lost 2 bases, the J end lost 2 bases, and 10 bases lay between the germline ends. The CDR3 is made up of 15 amino acids. CDR1 is KGHSH and CDR2 is LQKENI in the germline V gene. CDR3 sequence: CASSPDFGGNQPQHF. The CDR3 DNA reads TGTGCCAGCTCACCAGACTTCGGGGGCAATCAGCCCCAGCATTTT.

The chain links TRBV9 to TRBJ2-5; possibly TRBD2 for D (6 bases). The V gene's germline CDR1 is SGDLS and CDR2 YYNGEE. The CDR3 contains 17 residues. Between the trimmed V and J ends, which lost 0 bases and 6 bases, there was a span of 21 bases. Here the CDR3 reads CASSVGRGLANIQTQYF. The CDR3 DNA reads as TGTGCCAGCAGCGTAGGAAGGGGCCTAGCGAATATACAGACCCAGTACTTC.

The chain carries TRBV29-1 and TRBJ1-3; 8 bases line up with TRBD1. The CDR3 sequence is 14 residues long. The V gene's germline CDR1 is SQVTM and CDR2 ANQGSEA. The J segment lost 0 bases and the V segment lost 5 bases, leaving 3 bases of the junction unmatched. CDR3 nucleotide sequence: TGCAGCGTTCGACAGGGGAACTCTGGAAACACCATATATTTT. As protein: CSVRQGNSGNTIYF.

This rearrangement joins TRBV6-2 or TRBV6-3 to TRBJ2-6; 7 nucleotides align to TRBD2. This CDR3 region has 18 residues. Germline V gives CDR1 MNHEY, CDR2 SVGEGT. After removal of 6 bases from V and 4 bases from J, the junction contained 15 bases not matched to a gene. The CDR3 coding sequence is TGTGCCAGCAGCCCTAGCGGACTACCCTCTCCCGGGGCCAACGTCCTGACTTTC. As protein: CASSPSGLPSPGANVLTF.

V and J are TRBV4-1 and TRBJ1-1; 9 bases align to TRBD1. This CDR3 has 14 residues. The trim removed 4 bases at V and 3 bases at J, leaving 3 bases unmatched. Germline CDR1 reads MGHRA; CDR2 reads YSYEKL. CDR3 loop: CASSLQGADTEAFF. Here the CDR3 DNA reads TGCGCCAGCAGCCTACAGGGGGCGGACACTGAAGCTTTCTTT.

This sequence joins TRBV21-1 and TRBJ1-4. TRBV21-1 is annotated as a pseudogene. The CDR3 spans 15 residues. The CDR3 coding sequence is TGTGCCAGCAGCATGGAGGCAGCATCTAATGAAAAACTGTTTTTT. This encodes CASSMEAASNEKLFF.

The CDR3 coding sequence is TGTGCCAGCACTGTAACCGAACGGAGGGGCGCTGAAGCTTTCTTT. Translating gives CASTVTERRGAEAFF. The gene calls are TRBV6-5 and TRBJ1-1; TRBD1 is a possible D gene (5 bases). V lost 7 bases to trimming and J lost 6 bases, with 21 bases between them. The CDR3 totals 15 residues. The germline gives CDR1 MNHEY, CDR2 SVGAGI.